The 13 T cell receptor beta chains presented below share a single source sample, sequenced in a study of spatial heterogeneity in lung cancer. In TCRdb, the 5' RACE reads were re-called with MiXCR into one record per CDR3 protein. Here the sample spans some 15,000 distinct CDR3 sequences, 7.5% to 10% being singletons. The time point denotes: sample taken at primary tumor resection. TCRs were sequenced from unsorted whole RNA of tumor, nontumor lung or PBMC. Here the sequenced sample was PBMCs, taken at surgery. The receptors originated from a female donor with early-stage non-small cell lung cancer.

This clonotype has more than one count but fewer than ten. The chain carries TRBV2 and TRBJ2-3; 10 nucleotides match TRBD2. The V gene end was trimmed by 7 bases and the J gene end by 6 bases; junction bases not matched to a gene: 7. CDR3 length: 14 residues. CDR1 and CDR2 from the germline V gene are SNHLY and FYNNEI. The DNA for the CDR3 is TGTGCCAGCATGGATACTAGCGGGGCGGATACGCAGTATTTT. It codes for CASMDTSGADTQYF.

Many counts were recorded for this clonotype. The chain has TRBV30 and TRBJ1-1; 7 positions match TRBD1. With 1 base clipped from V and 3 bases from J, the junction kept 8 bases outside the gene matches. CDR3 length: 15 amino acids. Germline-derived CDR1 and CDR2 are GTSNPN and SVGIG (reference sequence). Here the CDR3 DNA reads TGTGCCTGGAGTGATACAGGGGCGGCGGACACTGAAGCTTTCTTT. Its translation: CAWSDTGAADTEAFF. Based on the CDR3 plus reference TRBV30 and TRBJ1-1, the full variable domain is SQTIHQWPATLVQPVGSPLSLECTVEGTSNPNLYWYRQAAGRGLQLLFYSVGIGQISSEVPQNLSASRPQDRQFILSSKKLLLSDSGFYLCAWSDTGAADTEAFFGQGTRLTVV.

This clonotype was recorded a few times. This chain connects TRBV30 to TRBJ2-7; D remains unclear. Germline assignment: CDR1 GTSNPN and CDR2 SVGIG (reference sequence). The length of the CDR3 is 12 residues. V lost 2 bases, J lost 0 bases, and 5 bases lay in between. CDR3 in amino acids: CAWSLSSYEQYF. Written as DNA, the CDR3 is TGTGCCTGGAGTTTGAGCTCCTACGAGCAGTACTTC.

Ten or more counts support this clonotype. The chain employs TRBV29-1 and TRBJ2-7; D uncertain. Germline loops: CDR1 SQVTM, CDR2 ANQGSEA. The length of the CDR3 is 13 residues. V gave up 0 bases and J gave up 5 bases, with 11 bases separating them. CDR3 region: CSVEEQDSNEQYF. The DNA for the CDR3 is TGCAGCGTTGAAGAGCAAGATTCCAACGAGCAGTACTTC.

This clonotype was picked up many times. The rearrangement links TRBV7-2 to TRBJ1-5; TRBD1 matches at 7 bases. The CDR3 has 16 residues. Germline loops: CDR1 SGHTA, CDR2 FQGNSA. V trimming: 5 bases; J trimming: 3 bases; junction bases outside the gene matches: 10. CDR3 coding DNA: TGTGCCAGCAGCGCAAACCAGGGGGGTAACAATCAGCCCCAGCATTTT. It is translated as CASSANQGGNNQPQHF.

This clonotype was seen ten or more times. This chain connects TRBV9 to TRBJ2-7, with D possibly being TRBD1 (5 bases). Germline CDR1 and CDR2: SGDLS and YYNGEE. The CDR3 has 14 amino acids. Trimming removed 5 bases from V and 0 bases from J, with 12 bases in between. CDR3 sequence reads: CASSLTDISYEQYF. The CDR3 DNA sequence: TGTGCCAGCAGTCTGACAGACATCTCCTACGAGCAGTACTTC.

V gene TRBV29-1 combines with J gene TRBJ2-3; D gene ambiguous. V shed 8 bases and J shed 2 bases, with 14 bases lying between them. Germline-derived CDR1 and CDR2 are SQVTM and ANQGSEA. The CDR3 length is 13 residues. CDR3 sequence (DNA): TGCAGCATCGACTCCGGGTCCACAGATACGCAGTATTTT. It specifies CSIDSGSTDTQYF.

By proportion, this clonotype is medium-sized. The CDR3 sequence: CASSFNTVYEQYF. CDR3 nucleotides: TGCGCCAGCAGCTTCAATACGGTGTACGAGCAGTACTTC. The chain combines TRBV5-1 with TRBJ2-7; D gene uncertain. Germline loops: CDR1 SGHRS, CDR2 YFSETQ. The CDR3 consists of 13 residues. V was pared by 2 bases and J by 4 bases, with 10 bases between.

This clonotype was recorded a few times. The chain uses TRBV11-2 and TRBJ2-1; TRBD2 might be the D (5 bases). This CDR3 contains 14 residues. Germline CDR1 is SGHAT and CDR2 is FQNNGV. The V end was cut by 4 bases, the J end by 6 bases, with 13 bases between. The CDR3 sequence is CASSSVIGVNEQFF. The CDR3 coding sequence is TGTGCCAGCAGCTCCGTAATCGGGGTCAATGAGCAGTTCTTC.

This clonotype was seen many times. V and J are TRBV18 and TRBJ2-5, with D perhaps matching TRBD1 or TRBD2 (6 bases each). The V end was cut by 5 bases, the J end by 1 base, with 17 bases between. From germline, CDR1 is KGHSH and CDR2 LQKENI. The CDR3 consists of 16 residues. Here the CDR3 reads CASSWSPGAAQETQYF. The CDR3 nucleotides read TGTGCCAGCTCATGGAGCCCGGGGGCAGCCCAAGAGACCCAGTACTTC.

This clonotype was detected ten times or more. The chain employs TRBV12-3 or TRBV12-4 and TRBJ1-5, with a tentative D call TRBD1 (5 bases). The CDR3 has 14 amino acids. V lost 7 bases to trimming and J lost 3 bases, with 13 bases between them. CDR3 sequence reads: CASTSGLPNQPQHF. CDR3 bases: TGTGCCAGCACCTCAGGGCTTCCCAATCAGCCCCAGCATTTT.

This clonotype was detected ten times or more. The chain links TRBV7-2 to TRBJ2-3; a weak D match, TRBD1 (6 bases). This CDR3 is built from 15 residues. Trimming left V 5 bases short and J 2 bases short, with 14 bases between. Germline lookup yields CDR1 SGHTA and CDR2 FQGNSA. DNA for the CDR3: TGTGCCAGCAGCCGCGGACAGATGAACACAGATACGCAGTATTTT. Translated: CASSRGQMNTDTQYF.

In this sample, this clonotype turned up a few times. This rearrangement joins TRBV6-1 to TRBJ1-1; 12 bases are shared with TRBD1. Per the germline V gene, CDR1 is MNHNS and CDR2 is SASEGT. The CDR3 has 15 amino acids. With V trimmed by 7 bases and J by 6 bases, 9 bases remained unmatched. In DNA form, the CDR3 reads TGTGCCAGCACTAGGGACAGGGGGCACACTGCTGAAGCTTTCTTT. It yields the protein CASTRDRGHTAEAFF.